A selection of T cell receptor beta chains follows, all from one sample in a study of blood T cell repertoires in COVID-19. Sequencing was performed with immunoSEQ multiplex PCR; in TCRdb, only in-frame clones are kept and a portion is missing. The table lists around 75,000 clones, roughly 80% of them singletons. Sequencing was carried out using peripheral blood. These receptors were obtained from a man between 50 and 59 years old with COVID-19, enrolled during active disease. The CDR3 runs from the conserved cysteine through the conserved F or W. D genes are given only for firm matches. Clone size is given for some rows only: seen once, a few or many times, or a class if the clone is expanded.

d_call	j_call	clone_size	v_call	cdr3_length	cdr3_nt	cdr3_aa
-	TRBJ2-7	-	TRBV19	14	TGTGCCAGTAGTATTCGTCAGGGGTCCTACGAGCAGTACTTC	CASSIRQGSYEQYF
TRBD2	TRBJ2-1	-	TRBV5-1	17	TGCGCCAGCAGCTTGGGTAGCGGGGGGCCCCCCTACAATGAGCAGTTCTTC	CASSLGSGGPPYNEQFF
-	TRBJ1-5	-	TRBV23-1	16	TGCGCCAGCAGTCACCTTGACAGGATTCGCAATCAGCCCCAGCATTTT	CASSHLDRIRNQPQHF
TRBD1	TRBJ2-1	-	TRBV5-1	17	TGCGCCAGCAGCTTGGGGCAAAACAGGGGGTCCCACAATGAGCAGTTCTTC	CASSLGQNRGSHNEQFF
-	TRBJ1-1	-	TRBV6-5	14	TGTGCCAGCAGTACAACGGGGTATGGTACTGAAGCTTTCTTT	CASSTTGYGTEAFF
TRBD2	TRBJ2-3	-	TRBV6-4	15	TGTGCCAGCAGTGACTCGGCGGGGGGGCCCGATACGCAGTATTTT	CASSDSAGGPDTQYF
-	TRBJ1-1	-	TRBV11-3	14	TGTGCCAGCAGCTTAGGAGGCAGTTGGACTGAAGCTTTCTTT	CASSLGGSWTEAFF
TRBD1	TRBJ1-2	-	TRBV7-9	13	TGTGCCAGCAGCTCCGACAGGGTTAATGGCTACACCTTC	CASSSDRVNGYTF
-	TRBJ1-6	-	TRBV5-1	14	TGCGCCAGCAGCCGGGGGGGTCTGGATTCACCCCTCCACTTT	CASSRGGLDSPLHF
-	TRBJ1-1	-	TRBV6-5	12	TGTGCCAGCAGTTACTCGGGGGCGGTGGCTTTCTTT	CASSYSGAVAFF
TRBD1	TRBJ1-1	few	TRBV27	14	TGTGCCAGCAGCGGACAGGGCAAGAACACTGAAGCTTTCTTT	CASSGQGKNTEAFF
-	TRBJ1-4	few	TRBV6-5	15	TGTGCTACAACAGCGAGGGCAGCGAGTAATGAAAAACTGTTTTTT	CATTARAASNEKLFF
-	TRBJ1-1	-	TRBV5-5	13	TGTGCCAGCAGCTTTCAAGGGGGCACTGAAGCTTTCTTT	CASSFQGGTEAFF
TRBD1	TRBJ2-7	-	TRBV10-3	12	TGTGCCATCAGGCCTCGACAGGGGGAGCAGTACTTC	CAIRPRQGEQYF
-	TRBJ2-7	-	TRBV30	11	TGTGCCTGGTCGGCTCGGGGCGAGCAGTACTTC	CAWSARGEQYF
TRBD1	TRBJ1-6	-	TRBV10-3	15	TGTGCCATCAGTCGGGGGACAGGTTCCCTTTCACCCCTCCACTTT	CAISRGTGSLSPLHF
TRBD1	TRBJ2-3	few	TRBV11-3	16	TGTGCCAGCAGCTCCGGACAGGGTAGAGGGACAGATACGCAGTATTTT	CASSSGQGRGTDTQYF
-	TRBJ1-2	-	TRBV6-5	15	TGTGCCAGCACCCCCGGCGGAACCGGTGGGGGCGGCTACACCTTC	CASTPGGTGGGGYTF
-	TRBJ2-2	-	TRBV7-7	17	TGTGCCAGCAGCAAAGAGGTTGTTTTGGGGGCAGCCGGGGAGCTGTTTTTT	CASSKEVVLGAAGELFF
TRBD1	TRBJ1-1	-	TRBV25-1	15	TGTGCCAGCAGTGAACCCGACAGGGGTAACACTGAAGCTTTCTTT	CASSEPDRGNTEAFF
-	TRBJ2-3	-	TRBV6-5	15	TGTGCCAGCAGTTACTCAAGGGGGGGGGAGGATACGCAGTATTTT	CASSYSRGGEDTQYF
TRBD1	TRBJ2-7	-	TRBV4-1	15	TGCGCCAGCAGCCGAGGACAGGGCCCCCTCGGGGAGCAGTACTTC	CASSRGQGPLGEQYF
TRBD1	TRBJ2-3	-	TRBV7-2	16	TGTGCCAGCAGCAAAGCCGAGACAGGGCCACCAGATACGCAGTATTTT	CASSKAETGPPDTQYF
-	TRBJ2-7	-	TRBV6-5	13	TGTGCCAGCAAGAACAGTGGGGGCGGCGAGCAGTACTTC	CASKNSGGGEQYF
-	TRBJ1-1	-	TRBV18	14	TGTGCCAGCTCACCCGCGGGGGTATGGGGTGATGCTTTCTTT	CASSPAGVWGDAFF
TRBD1	TRBJ1-5	-	TRBV19	15	TGTGCCAGTAGTATAGAAGCAGGGGGCGGTCAGCCCCAGCATTTT	CASSIEAGGGQPQHF
-	TRBJ1-6	-	TRBV2	14	TGTGCCAGCTCGGACCGGGACACTTTTTCACCCCTCCACTTT	CASSDRDTFSPLHF
-	TRBJ1-2	-	TRBV10-3	17	TGTGCCATCAGTGAGTCGTTAGGTAGACAACTCCTCTATGGCTACACCTTC	CAISESLGRQLLYGYTF
TRBD1	TRBJ2-2	-	TRBV4-3	16	TGCGCCAGCGAGATCGGACAGGGTATTGGCACCGGGGAGCTGTTTTTT	CASEIGQGIGTGELFF
TRBD1	TRBJ1-2	-	TRBV6-5	14	TGTGCCAGCAGTAGGGACAGGGATGACTATGGCTACACCTTC	CASSRDRDDYGYTF
-	TRBJ2-7	-	TRBV15	15	TGTGCCACCAGCAGAGATGGGGACACCTCCTACGAGCAGTACTTC	CATSRDGDTSYEQYF
TRBD1	TRBJ2-2	-	TRBV3-1/TRBV3-2	15	TGTGCCAGCAGCCTCAGAGGGACAGGGTTCGGGGAGCTGTTTTTT	CASSLRGTGFGELFF
TRBD2	TRBJ2-5	-	TRBV19	14	TGTGCCAGTAAACTAGCGGGGAGCCAAGAGACCCAGTACTTC	CASKLAGSQETQYF
TRBD2	TRBJ2-3	-	TRBV18	19	TGTGCCAGCTCACCACAGATCTTCCTAGCGGGGGTAGGCACAGATACGCAGTATTTT	CASSPQIFLAGVGTDTQYF
-	TRBJ1-4	-	TRBV5-1	13	TGCGCCAGCAGCTTGGCCACGGGGGAAAAACTGTTTTTT	CASSLATGEKLFF
TRBD1	TRBJ2-7	-	TRBV29-1	14	TGCAGCGTTGTATCTGGACAGGGGAATGGCGAGCAGTACTTC	CSVVSGQGNGEQYF
-	TRBJ2-6	-	TRBV12-5	18	TGTGCTAGTGGGCTGACAGAGTCCTGGGAATCTGGGGCCAACGTCCTGACTTTC	CASGLTESWESGANVLTF
-	TRBJ2-1	-	TRBV4-1	16	TGCGCCAGCAGCCAAGCGTACGGGGGAACCTACAATGAGCAGTTCTTC	CASSQAYGGTYNEQFF
-	TRBJ2-7	-	TRBV6-4	13	TGTGCCAGCAGTGACACGCTCCGGGGTGAGCAGTACTTC	CASSDTLRGEQYF